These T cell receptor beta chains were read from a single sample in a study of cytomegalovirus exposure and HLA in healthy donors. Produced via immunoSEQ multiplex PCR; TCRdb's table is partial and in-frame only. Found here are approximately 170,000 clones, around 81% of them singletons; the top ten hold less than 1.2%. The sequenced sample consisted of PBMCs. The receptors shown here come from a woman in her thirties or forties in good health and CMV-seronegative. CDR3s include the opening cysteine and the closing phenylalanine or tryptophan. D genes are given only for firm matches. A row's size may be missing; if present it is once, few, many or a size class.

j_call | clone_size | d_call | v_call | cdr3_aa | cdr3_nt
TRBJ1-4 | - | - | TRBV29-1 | CSVGAIATNEKLFF | TGCAGCGTTGGCGCAATAGCAACTAATGAAAAACTGTTTTTT
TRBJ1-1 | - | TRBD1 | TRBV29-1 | CSVVGTGGMNTEAFF | TGCAGCGTTGTGGGGACAGGGGGCATGAACACTGAAGCTTTCTTT
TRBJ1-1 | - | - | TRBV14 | CASSVAMNTEAFF | TGTGCCAGCAGCGTAGCCATGAACACTGAAGCTTTCTTT
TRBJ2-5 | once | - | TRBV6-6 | CASSLGGGKETQYF | TGTGCCAGCAGTTTAGGGGGAGGGAAAGAGACCCAGTACTTC
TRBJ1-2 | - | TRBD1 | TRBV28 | CASRQGFGYGYTF | TGTGCCAGTAGACAGGGTTTCGGCTATGGCTACACCTTC
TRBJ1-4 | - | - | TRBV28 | CASSWGVGQATNEKLFF | TGTGCCAGCAGTTGGGGGGTAGGGCAGGCCACTAATGAAAAACTGTTTTTT
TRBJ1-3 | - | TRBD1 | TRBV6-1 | CASTEGAAYGNTIYF | TGTGCCAGCACCGAGGGGGCGGCGTATGGAAACACCATATATTTT
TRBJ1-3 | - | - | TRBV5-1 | CASSLEGVEKGMKRNTIYF | TGCGCCAGCAGCTTGGAGGGGGTAGAGAAGGGGATGAAAAGAAACACCATATATTTT
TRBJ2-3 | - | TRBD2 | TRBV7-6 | CASGPGTTPYTDTQYF | TGTGCCAGCGGACCCGGGACTACCCCCTACACAGATACGCAGTATTTT
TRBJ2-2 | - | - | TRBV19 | CASSIVAGAFTGELFF | TGTGCCAGTAGTATAGTGGCAGGGGCCTTCACCGGGGAGCTGTTTTTT
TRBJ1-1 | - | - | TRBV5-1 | CASRIGFNAEAFF | TGCGCCAGCAGAATTGGCTTCAACGCTGAAGCTTTCTTT
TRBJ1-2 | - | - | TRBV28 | CASSLDPGAGLYGYTF | TGTGCCAGCAGTTTGGACCCTGGGGCAGGGCTCTATGGCTACACCTTC
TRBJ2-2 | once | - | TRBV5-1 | CASRISGDTGELFF | TGCGCCAGCAGAATTTCAGGGGACACCGGGGAGCTGTTTTTT
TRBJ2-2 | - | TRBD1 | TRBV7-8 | CASSLGRDRVGGELFF | TGTGCCAGCAGCTTAGGACGAGACAGGGTTGGAGGGGAGCTGTTTTTT
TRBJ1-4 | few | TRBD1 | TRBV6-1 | CASSTGQGEKLFF | TGTGCCAGCAGTACGGGACAGGGGGAAAAACTGTTTTTT
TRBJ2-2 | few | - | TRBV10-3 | CAISGEVTGELFF | TGTGCCATCAGCGGGGAGGTCACCGGGGAGCTGTTTTTT
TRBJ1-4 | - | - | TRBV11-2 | CASSLDWGTNEKLFF | TGTGCCAGCAGCTTAGATTGGGGCACCAATGAAAAACTGTTTTTT
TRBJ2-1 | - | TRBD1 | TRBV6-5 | CASSRGTGDNEQFF | TGTGCCAGCAGTAGGGGTACAGGGGACAATGAGCAGTTCTTC
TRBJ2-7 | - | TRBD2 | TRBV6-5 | CASSTGTSNEQYF | TGTGCCAGCAGTACCGGGACTAGCAACGAGCAGTACTTC
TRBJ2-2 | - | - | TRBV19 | CASKDRWDTGELFF | TGTGCCAGTAAAGACAGGTGGGACACCGGGGAGCTGTTTTTT
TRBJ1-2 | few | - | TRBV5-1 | CASSLGQAIYGYTF | TGCGCCAGCAGCTTGGGACAGGCTATCTATGGCTACACCTTC
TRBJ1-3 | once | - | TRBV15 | CATSLTDSGNTIYF | TGTGCCACGAGCCTCACAGACTCTGGAAACACCATATATTTT
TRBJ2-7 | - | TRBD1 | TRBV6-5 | CASSRQGSGEQYF | TGTGCCAGCAGCCGACAGGGGAGTGGCGAGCAGTACTTC
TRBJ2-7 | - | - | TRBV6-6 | CASSYEGIVSGYEQYF | TGTGCCAGCAGTTACGAGGGTATAGTTAGTGGGTACGAGCAGTACTTC
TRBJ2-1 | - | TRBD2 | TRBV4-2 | CASSQDSGTSAYNEQFF | TGTGCCAGCAGCCAAGATTCCGGGACTAGCGCCTACAATGAGCAGTTCTTC
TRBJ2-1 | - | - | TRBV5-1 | CASSFSTAIRADEQFF | TGCGCCAGCAGCTTTTCGACGGCGATCAGGGCAGATGAGCAGTTCTTC
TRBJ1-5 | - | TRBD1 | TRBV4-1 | CASSQVDRGSNQPQHF | TGCGCCAGCAGCCAAGTGGACAGGGGAAGCAATCAGCCCCAGCATTTT
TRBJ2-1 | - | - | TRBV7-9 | CASREAGNEQFF | TGTGCCAGCAGGGAGGCTGGGAATGAGCAGTTCTTC
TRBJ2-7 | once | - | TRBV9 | CASSRGGDAGANEQYF | TGTGCCAGCAGTAGAGGGGGAGACGCGGGGGCGAACGAGCAGTACTTC
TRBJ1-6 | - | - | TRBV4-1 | CASSPGTSSYNSPLHF | TGCGCCAGCAGCCCTGGTACCAGCTCCTATAATTCACCCCTCCACTTT
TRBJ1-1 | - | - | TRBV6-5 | CASSYGRRRNTEAFF | TGTGCCAGCAGTTACGGTAGGAGGAGGAACACTGAAGCTTTCTTT
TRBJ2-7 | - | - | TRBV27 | CASSFLTRPGEQYF | TGTGCCAGCAGTTTCTTAACTAGACCTGGCGAGCAGTACTTC
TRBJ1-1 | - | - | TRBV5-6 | CASSLAGRATGGTEAFF | TGTGCCAGCAGCTTGGCGGGCAGGGCTACCGGCGGCACTGAAGCTTTCTTT
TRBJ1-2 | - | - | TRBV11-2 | CASSPSNPQGRYGYTF | TGTGCCAGCAGCCCCTCCAACCCCCAGGGTCGGTATGGCTACACCTTC
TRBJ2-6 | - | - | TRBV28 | CASRGNSPLSGANVLTF | TGTGCCAGCAGGGGTAACAGCCCTCTCTCTGGGGCCAACGTCCTGACTTTC
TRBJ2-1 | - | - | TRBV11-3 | CASSLDRGTDSYNEQFF | TGTGCCAGCAGCTTAGATCGGGGGACGGACTCCTACAATGAGCAGTTCTTC
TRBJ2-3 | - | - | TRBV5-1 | CASSLAHTSTDTQYF | TGCGCCAGCAGCTTGGCTCATACTTCCACAGATACGCAGTATTTT
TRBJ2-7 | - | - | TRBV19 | CASSIGRYHSYEQYF | TGTGCCAGTAGTATTGGCAGATACCACTCCTACGAGCAGTACTTC